A selection of T cell receptor beta chains follows, all from one sample in a study of cytomegalovirus exposure and HLA in healthy donors. TCRdb's table, derived via immunoSEQ multiplex PCR, lists solely in-frame clones and lacks some. This table holds 100,000 or so clones, 70% to 85% found once. Sequenced material: PBMCs. Receptor source: a human donor in good health. CDR3s include the opening cysteine and the closing phenylalanine or tryptophan. The D gene is left open where the match is weak. Clone size is stated in some rows and not others, as once, few, many or a class when expanded.

>TRBD1|TRBV5-8|.|TRBJ1-5
TGTGCCAGCAGCCCATTCGGGACAGGACAGAATCAGCCCCAGCATTTT
CASSPFGTGQNQPQHF
>.|TRBV27|.|TRBJ2-2
TGTGCCAGCAGTTTATCCTTGACTACCGGGGAGCTGTTTTTT
CASSLSLTTGELFF
>TRBD1|TRBV27|.|TRBJ1-6
TGTGCCAGCACCGATTGGGACAGGGGAGGTTCACCCCTCCACTTT
CASTDWDRGGSPLHF
>.|TRBV5-1|.|TRBJ2-3
TGCGCCAGCAGCTTTGGGGGTCTAGCGCCCACAGATACGCAGTATTTT
CASSFGGLAPTDTQYF
>TRBD2|TRBV7-9|.|TRBJ2-7
TGCAAAAATCGTACAGCGGGAGAAGAGCAGTACTTC
CKNRTAGEEQYF
>.|TRBV15|.|TRBJ1-5
TGTGCCACCAGCAGAGATGGGGGCACTTATCAGCCCCAGCATTTT
CATSRDGGTYQPQHF
>TRBD1|TRBV27|.|TRBJ1-2
TGTGCCAGCAGTCGAGGACAGGCACGCTATGGCTACACCTTC
CASSRGQARYGYTF
>.|TRBV15|.|TRBJ2-7
TGTGCCACCAGCGGCGGGACAGTCTACGAGCAGTACTTC
CATSGGTVYEQYF
>.|TRBV28|.|TRBJ1-5
TGTGCCAGCAGTCCAAGGCCCAGGGGTCATCAGCCCCAGCATTTT
CASSPRPRGHQPQHF
>.|TRBV27|few|TRBJ1-3
TGTGCCAGCAGCCCTAGGGGTCCCCTCTCTGGAAACACCATATATTTT
CASSPRGPLSGNTIYF
>.|TRBV19|.|TRBJ1-2
TGTGCCAGTAGTATAGATCGGGGGGATGGCTACACCTTC
CASSIDRGDGYTF
>.|TRBV5-1|.|TRBJ2-3
TGCGCCAGCAGCTTGGAACTGGGCACAGATACGCAGTATTTT
CASSLELGTDTQYF
>TRBD1|TRBV6-1|.|TRBJ1-5
TGTGCCAGCAGTGAAACCCCCCCGGACAGGGGAAATCAGCCCCAGCATTTT
CASSETPPDRGNQPQHF
>.|TRBV19|.|TRBJ1-4
TGTGCCAGTCTAAATCTAGGTGCGAATGAAAAACTGTTTTTT
CASLNLGANEKLFF